Listed below are T cell receptor beta chains from one sample, sequenced in a study of blood T cell repertoires in COVID-19. Sequencing was performed with immunoSEQ multiplex PCR; in TCRdb, only in-frame clones are kept and a portion is missing. The sample consists of under 200,000 clones, approximately 91% of them appearing once. Sample: peripheral blood. These receptors originate from a man between 18 and 35 years old with active or convalescent COVID-19. The conserved cysteine and the conserved F or W are not part of the CDR3 here. Fields, in order: J gene, V gene, CDR3 protein.

>TRBJ1-1|TRBV6-5
ASSNVGRGRNEAF
>TRBJ1-4|TRBV4-1
ASSQDYYVLYEKLF
>TRBJ2-1|TRBV4-3
ASSPSGTSGADEQF
>TRBJ1-6|TRBV4-1
ASSTGFGNNSPLH
>TRBJ2-7|TRBV4-1
ASSHGTPTYEQY
>TRBJ1-4|TRBV7-9
ASSLSGELF
>TRBJ2-5|TRBV29-1
SVDPGQKETQY
>TRBJ1-1|TRBV5-1
ASSLGPGEPTEAF
>TRBJ2-3|TRBV5-3
ARSLATSGRSDTQY
>TRBJ2-2|TRBV3-1/TRBV3-2
ASSQGTSGSSGELF
>TRBJ2-7|TRBV5-5
ASSLVGGYEQY
>TRBJ2-7|TRBV7-2
ASSLGRNNEQY
>TRBJ2-1|TRBV19
ASRVAAHNEQF
>TRBJ2-1|TRBV3-1/TRBV3-2
ASSWLAGVDNEQF
>TRBJ2-5|TRBV5-1
ASSQTSGRRETQY
>TRBJ2-2|TRBV7-3
ASSLWAANTGELF
>TRBJ2-7|TRBV6-6
ASSYLAGELDYEQY
>TRBJ1-2|TRBV15
ATSRDLGGAGYT
>TRBJ1-1|TRBV9
ASSVDRTSKNTEAF
>TRBJ2-7|TRBV30
AWSYDEQY
>TRBJ2-1|TRBV7-9
ASSFMTSGRGEQF
>TRBJ2-7|TRBV7-8
ASSGWTDPYEQY
>TRBJ1-1|TRBV7-3
ASSLNWGSEAF
>TRBJ2-7|TRBV2
ASSERKRGASGEQY
>TRBJ1-1|TRBV7-8
ASSLGAGWNTEAF
>TRBJ2-7|TRBV21-1
ASSKAVYIANTSYEQY
>TRBJ2-1|TRBV27
ASSFRTSGDRGEQF